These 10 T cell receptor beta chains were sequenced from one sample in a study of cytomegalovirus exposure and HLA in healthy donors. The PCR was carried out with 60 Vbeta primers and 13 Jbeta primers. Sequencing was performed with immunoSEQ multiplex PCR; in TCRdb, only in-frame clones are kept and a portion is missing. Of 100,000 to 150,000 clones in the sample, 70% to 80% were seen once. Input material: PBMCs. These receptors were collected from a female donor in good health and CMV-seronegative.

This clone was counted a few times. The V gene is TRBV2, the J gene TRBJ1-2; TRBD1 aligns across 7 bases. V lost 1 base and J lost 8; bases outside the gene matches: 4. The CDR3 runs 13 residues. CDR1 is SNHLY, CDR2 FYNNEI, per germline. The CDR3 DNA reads TGTGCCAGCAGTGAAGAGGGGGCGGCCGGCTACACCTTC. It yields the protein CASSEEGAAGYTF.

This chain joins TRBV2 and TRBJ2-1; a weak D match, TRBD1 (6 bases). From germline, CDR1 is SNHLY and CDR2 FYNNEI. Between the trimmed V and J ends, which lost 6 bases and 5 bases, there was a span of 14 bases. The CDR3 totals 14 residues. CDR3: CASSATGSDNEQFF. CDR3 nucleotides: TGTGCCAGCAGCGCCACAGGGTCGGACAATGAGCAGTTCTTC.

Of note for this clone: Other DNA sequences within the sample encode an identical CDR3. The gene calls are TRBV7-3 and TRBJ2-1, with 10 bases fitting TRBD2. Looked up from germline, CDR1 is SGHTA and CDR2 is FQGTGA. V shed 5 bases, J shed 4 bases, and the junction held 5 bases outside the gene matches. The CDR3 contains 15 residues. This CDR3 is CASSPGTSAYNEQFF. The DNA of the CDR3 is TGTGCCAGCAGCCCCGGGACTAGCGCATACAATGAGCAGTTCTTC.

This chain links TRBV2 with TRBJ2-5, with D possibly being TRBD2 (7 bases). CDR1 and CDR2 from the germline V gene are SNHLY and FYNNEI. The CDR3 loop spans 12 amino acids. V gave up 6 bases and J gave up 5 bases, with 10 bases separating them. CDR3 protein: CASREGGETQYF. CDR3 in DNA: TGTGCCAGCAGAGAGGGGGGGGAGACCCAGTACTTC.

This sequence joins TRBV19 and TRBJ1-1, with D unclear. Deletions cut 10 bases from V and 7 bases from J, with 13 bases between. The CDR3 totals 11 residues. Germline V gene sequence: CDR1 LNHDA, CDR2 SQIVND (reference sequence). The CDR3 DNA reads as TGTGCCACCCTAGAGGGTAATGAAGCTTTCTTT. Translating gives CATLEGNEAFF.

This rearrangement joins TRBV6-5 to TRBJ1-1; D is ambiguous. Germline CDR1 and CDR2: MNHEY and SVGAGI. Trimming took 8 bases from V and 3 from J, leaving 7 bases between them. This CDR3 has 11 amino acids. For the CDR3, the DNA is TGTGCCAGCTCCGGGGACACTGAAGCTTTCTTT. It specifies CASSGDTEAFF.

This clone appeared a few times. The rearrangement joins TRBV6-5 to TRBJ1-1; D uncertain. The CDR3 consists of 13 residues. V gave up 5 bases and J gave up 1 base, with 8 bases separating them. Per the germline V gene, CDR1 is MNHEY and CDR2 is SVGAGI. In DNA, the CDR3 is TGTGCCAGCAGTAAGGCGGGGAACACTGAAGCTTTCTTT. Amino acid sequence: CASSKAGNTEAFF.

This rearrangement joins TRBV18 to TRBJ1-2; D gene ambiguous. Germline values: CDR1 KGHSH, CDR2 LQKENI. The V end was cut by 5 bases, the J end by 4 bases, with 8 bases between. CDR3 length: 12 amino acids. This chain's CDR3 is CASSGRGYGYTF. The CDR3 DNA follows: TGTGCCAGCTCAGGGAGAGGCTATGGCTACACCTTC.

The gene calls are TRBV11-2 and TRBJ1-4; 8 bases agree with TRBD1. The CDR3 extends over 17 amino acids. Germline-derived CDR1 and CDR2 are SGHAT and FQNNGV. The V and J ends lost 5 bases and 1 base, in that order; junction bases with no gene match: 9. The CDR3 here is CASSTRTGILTNEKLFF. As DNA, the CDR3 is TGTGCCAGCAGCACAAGGACAGGGATCTTAACTAATGAAAAACTGTTTTTT. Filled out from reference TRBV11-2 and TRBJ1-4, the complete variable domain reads EAGVAQSPRYKIIEKRQSVAFWCNPISGHATLYWYQQILGQGPKLLIQFQNNGVVDDSQLPKDRFSAERLKGVDSTLKIQPAKLEDSAVYLCASSTRTGILTNEKLFFGSGTQLSVL.

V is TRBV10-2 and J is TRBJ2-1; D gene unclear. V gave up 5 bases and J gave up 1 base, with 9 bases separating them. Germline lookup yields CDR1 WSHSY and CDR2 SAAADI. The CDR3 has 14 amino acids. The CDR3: CASSSGTSYNEQFF. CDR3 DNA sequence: TGCGCCAGCAGTTCAGGCACGTCCTACAATGAGCAGTTCTTC.